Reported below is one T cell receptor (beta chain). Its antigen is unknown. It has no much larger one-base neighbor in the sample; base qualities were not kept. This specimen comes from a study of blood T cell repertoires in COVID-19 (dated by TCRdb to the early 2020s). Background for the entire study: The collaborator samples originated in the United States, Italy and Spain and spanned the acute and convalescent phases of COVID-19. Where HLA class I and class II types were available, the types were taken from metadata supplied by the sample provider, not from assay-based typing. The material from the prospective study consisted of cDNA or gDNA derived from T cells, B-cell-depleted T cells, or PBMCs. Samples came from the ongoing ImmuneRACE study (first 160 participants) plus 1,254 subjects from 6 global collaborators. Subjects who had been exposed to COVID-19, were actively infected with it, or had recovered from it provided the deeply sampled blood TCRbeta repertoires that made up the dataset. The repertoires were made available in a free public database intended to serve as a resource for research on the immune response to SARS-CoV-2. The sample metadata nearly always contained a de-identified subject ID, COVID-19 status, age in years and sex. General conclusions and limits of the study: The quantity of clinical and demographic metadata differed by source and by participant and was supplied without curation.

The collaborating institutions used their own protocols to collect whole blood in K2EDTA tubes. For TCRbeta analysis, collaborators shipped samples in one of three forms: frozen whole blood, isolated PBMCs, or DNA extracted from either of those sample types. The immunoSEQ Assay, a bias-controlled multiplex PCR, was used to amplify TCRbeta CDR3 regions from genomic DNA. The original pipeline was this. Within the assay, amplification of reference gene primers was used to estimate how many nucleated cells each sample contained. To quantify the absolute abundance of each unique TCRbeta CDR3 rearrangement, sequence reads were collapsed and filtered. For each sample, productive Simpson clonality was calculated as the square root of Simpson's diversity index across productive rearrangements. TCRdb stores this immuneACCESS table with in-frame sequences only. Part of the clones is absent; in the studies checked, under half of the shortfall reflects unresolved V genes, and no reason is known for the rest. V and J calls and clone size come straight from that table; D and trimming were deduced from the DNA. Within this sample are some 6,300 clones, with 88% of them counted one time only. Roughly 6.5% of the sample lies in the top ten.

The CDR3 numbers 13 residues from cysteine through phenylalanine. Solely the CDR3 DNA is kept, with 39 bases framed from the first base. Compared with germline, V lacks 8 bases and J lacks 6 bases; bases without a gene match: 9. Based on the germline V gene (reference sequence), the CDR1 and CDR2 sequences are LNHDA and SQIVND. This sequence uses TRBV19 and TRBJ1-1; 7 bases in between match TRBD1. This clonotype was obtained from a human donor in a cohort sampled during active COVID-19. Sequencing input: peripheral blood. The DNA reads TGTGCCAGTGAAGACAGGGTAGGGTCTGAAGCTTTCTTT. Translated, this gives CASEDRVGSEAFF.